Below are 13 T cell receptor beta chains sequenced from a single sample in a study of T cell repertoires in cytomegalovirus infection. One entry per CDR3 protein results from TCRdb running MiXCR on the reads. The data contain 200,000 to 300,000 distinct CDR3 sequences, approximately 9.2% of them singletons. Material for sequencing was PBMCs. The receptors were gathered from a human donor in good health (CMV status not recorded). Some clones in this sample may be carry-over from other donors' samples.

This clonotype showed up many times. The V call is TRBV20-1, the J call TRBJ1-1; possibly TRBD1 for D (5 bases). Trimming removed 2 bases from V and 4 bases from J, with 20 bases in between. Germline CDR1 and CDR2: DFQATT and SNEGSKA (reference sequence). CDR3 length: 16 residues. CDR3 in amino acids: CSARTGGARKSTEAFF. The CDR3 nucleotides read TGCAGTGCTAGAACGGGGGGTGCTAGGAAAAGCACTGAAGCTTTCTTT.

This chain uses TRBV6-6 with TRBJ1-1; 10 positions agree with TRBD1. The CDR3 sequence is 14 residues long. The V gene's germline CDR1 is MNHNY and CDR2 SVGAGI (reference sequence). Trimming removed 8 bases from V and 5 bases from J; junction bases left unmatched: 8. DNA for the CDR3: TGTGCCAGCCACCGGGACAGGGGCGATACTGAAGCTTTCTTT. Its protein is CASHRDRGDTEAFF.

This clonotype has more than one count but fewer than ten. This chain links TRBV14 with TRBJ2-5; TRBD1 matches 7 bases. The germline V gene encodes CDR1 SGHDN and CDR2 FVKESK. Trimming cost V 4 bases and J 2 bases; bases outside gene matches: 7. The length of the CDR3 is 15 residues. The CDR3 DNA reads as TGTGCCAGCAGCCGAGGAGACAGGGAGCAAGAGACCCAGTACTTC. Translating gives CASSRGDREQETQYF.

This clonotype occurred a few times. V usage is TRBV7-2 and J usage is TRBJ2-5; D remains unclear. The CDR3 length is 14 residues. Germline lookup yields CDR1 SGHTA and CDR2 FQGNSA. V lost 1 base and J 1 base, leaving 7 bases between the germline ends. This CDR3 reads CASSLGRSQETQYF. The CDR3 DNA sequence: TGTGCCAGCAGCTTAGGCCGCAGCCAAGAGACCCAGTACTTC.

V gene TRBV20-1 combines with J gene TRBJ2-3, with TRBD2 identical over 9 bases. The CDR3 has 15 amino acids. With V trimmed by 3 bases and J by 5 bases, 9 bases remained unmatched. CDR1 is DFQATT, CDR2 SNEGSKA, per germline (reference sequence). The CDR3 is CSARGTSHLRDTQYF. The CDR3 nucleotides are TGCAGTGCTAGGGGGACTAGCCATCTAAGAGATACGCAGTATTTT.

This clonotype occurred many times. The chain employs TRBV20-1 and TRBJ2-7; 8 bases map to TRBD1. The germline CDR1 and CDR2 sequences are DFQATT and SNEGSKA (reference sequence). The CDR3 covers 13 residues. With V trimmed by 5 bases and J by 6 bases, 9 bases remained unmatched. The DNA of the CDR3 is TGCAGTGCTTCGAGAGATACAGGGGGCGAGCAGTACTTC. It translates to CSASRDTGGEQYF.

This clonotype occurred many times. The chain is built from TRBV20-1 and TRBJ1-5, with 9 nucleotides matching TRBD1. J was trimmed by 11 bases and V by 2 bases; bases with no gene match: 7. This CDR3 spans 13 amino acids. From germline, CDR1 is DFQATT and CDR2 SNEGSKA (reference sequence). The CDR3 sequence is CSARWTGAPAQHF. The CDR3, as DNA: TGCAGTGCTAGATGGACAGGGGCCCCGGCCCAGCATTTT.

Many counts were recorded for this clonotype. The rearrangement links TRBV7-2 to TRBJ1-6; D might be TRBD1 (5 bases). Between the trimmed V and J ends, which lost 6 bases and 9 bases, there was a span of 18 bases. Germline V gives CDR1 SGHTA, CDR2 FQGNSA. This CDR3 is 15 amino acids long. The CDR3 DNA is TGTGCCAGCAGTATGGGTGGAGGGGCAGGTTCACCCCTCCACTTT. This encodes CASSMGGGAGSPLHF.

Many counts were recorded for this clonotype. This rearrangement joins TRBV20-1 to TRBJ2-1; weak D call: TRBD2 (6 bases). Trimming left V 1 base short and J 0 bases short, with 13 bases between. CDR1 DFQATT and CDR2 SNEGSKA come from the germline V gene (reference sequence). The CDR3 spans 16 residues. This CDR3 reads CSARVTSPSSYNEQFF. DNA of the CDR3: TGCAGTGCTAGAGTTACTAGCCCGTCCTCCTACAATGAGCAGTTCTTC.

The rearrangement links TRBV6-6 to TRBJ2-7; D is tentatively TRBD1 or TRBD2 (5 bases each). This CDR3 has 12 amino acids. Germline V gives CDR1 MNHNY, CDR2 SVGAGI (reference sequence). V lost 2 bases to trimming and J lost 7 bases, with 9 bases between them. CDR3 in amino acids: CASSYEGREQYF. As DNA, the CDR3 is TGTGCCAGCAGTTACGAGGGGCGGGAGCAGTACTTC.

V gene TRBV29-1 combines with J gene TRBJ1-2, with 7 bases fitting TRBD1. Germline lookup yields CDR1 SQVTM and CDR2 ANQGSEA. This CDR3 comprises 11 residues. V was clipped by 6 bases and J by 3 bases; unmatched bases: 1. CDR3 bases: TGCAGCGTCGGACAGGACTATGGCTACACCTTC. Translated: CSVGQDYGYTF. Variable domain in full (rest from reference TRBV29-1 and TRBJ1-2): SAVISQKPSRDICQRGTSLTIQCQVDSQVTMMFWYRQQPGQSLTLIATANQGSEATYESGFVIDKFPISRPNLTFSTLTVSNMSPEDSSIYLCSVGQDYGYTFGSGTRLTVV.

The V gene is TRBV20-1, the J gene TRBJ1-2; TRBD1 agrees at 7 bases. The CDR3 consists of 12 residues. From germline, CDR1 is DFQATT and CDR2 SNEGSKA (reference sequence). The V and J ends lost 6 bases and 8 bases, in that order; junction bases with no gene match: 9. The CDR3 coding sequence is TGCAGTGCCCCAGACAGGGCGGGGGGCTACACCTTC. Its protein is CSAPDRAGGYTF.

This clonotype has a count of ten or more. The rearrangement uses TRBV7-2 and TRBJ1-5; 8 bases agree with TRBD1. CDR3 length: 16 residues. With V trimmed by 2 bases and J by 6 bases, 9 bases remained unmatched. Per germline, CDR1 SGHTA and CDR2 FQGNSA. The CDR3 reads CASSLSGTGRGQPQHF. CDR3 bases: TGTGCCAGCAGCTTATCCGGGACAGGTCGGGGTCAGCCCCAGCATTTT.